The clone carrying this T cell receptor (beta chain) appeared many times. Using RNA transcripts, the TCR beta CDR3 regions were amplified. HTBI-primed first-round RT-PCR preceded second-round multiplex PCR. TCRdb recomputed calls from the multiplex PCR reads with MiXCR, one row per CDR3 protein. The sample holds 300,000 to 400,000 distinct CDR3 sequences, approximately 18% seen once. This sample stems from a study of Graves' ophthalmopathy and Graves' hyperthyroidism. V gave up 3 bases and J gave up 8 bases, with 10 bases separating them. From germline, CDR1 is LNHDA and CDR2 SQIVND (reference sequence). CDR3 size: 13 residues.

This sequence joins TRBV19 and TRBJ2-2; D ambiguous. The TCR was taken from an adult woman with stable Graves' hyperthyroidism. Sequencing used peripheral blood. The CDR3 region has the DNA TGTGCCAGTAGTATTGGCCCACAGGGGGAGCTGTTTTTT. Translating gives CASSIGPQGELFF. The whole variable domain, remainder taken from reference TRBV19 and TRBJ2-2, is DGGITQSPKYLFRKEGQNVTLSCEQNLNHDAMYWYRQDPGQGLRLIYYSQIVNDFQKGDIAEGYSVSREKKESFPLTVTSAQKNPTAFYLCASSIGPQGELFFGEGSRLTVL.